These 30 T cell receptor beta chains came from one sample sequenced in a study of T-cell memory formation after mild COVID-19. TCRdb processed the 5' RACE reads anew with MiXCR; each CDR3 protein has one entry. The sample carries almost 250,000 distinct CDR3 sequences, 15% to 19% recorded once. Sequencing used PBMCs or a T cell subset sorted from them (not recorded which). The receptors shown here come from an adult woman who had mild COVID-19 (a few samples of this study predate the infection). Cell type and time point are not known.

The CDR3 protein is CASKGQSSYEQYF. The CDR3 bases are TGCGCCAGCAAGGGACAAAGCTCCTACGAGCAGTACTTC. The chain employs TRBV5-1 and TRBJ2-7; tentatively, D is TRBD1 (6 bases). Germline CDR1 reads SGHRS; CDR2 reads YFSETQ. The V end was cut by 6 bases, the J end by 0 bases, with 10 bases between. The CDR3 is 13 residues long.

The chain uses TRBV7-2 and TRBJ1-1; D not resolved. CDR3 length equals 14 residues. Germline lookup yields CDR1 SGHTA and CDR2 FQGNSA. V was trimmed by 4 bases and J by 1 base, leaving 10 bases between them. Written as DNA, the CDR3 is TGTGCCAGCAGCTACGCCCGGGGGAACACTGAAGCTTTCTTT. This codes for CASSYARGNTEAFF.

This clonotype was recorded once. V gene TRBV19 combines with J gene TRBJ2-2, with TRBD2 matching 8 bases. The J segment lost 0 bases and the V segment lost 6 bases, leaving 3 bases of the junction unmatched. The CDR3 totals 15 residues. Per the germline V gene, CDR1 is LNHDA and CDR2 is SQIVND (reference sequence). The CDR3 loop is CASRYSGTNTGELFF. CDR3 sequence (DNA): TGTGCCAGTAGATATAGCGGGACGAACACCGGGGAGCTGTTTTTT.

This clonotype was seen only a few times. The genes are TRBV2 and TRBJ2-4; D is unclear. Per the germline V gene, CDR1 is SNHLY and CDR2 is FYNNEI. V was shortened by 3 bases and J by 0 bases, with 15 bases between the two germline ends. The length of the CDR3 is 17 residues. The CDR3 DNA sequence: TGTGCCAGCAGTGATTACAGCCCAGCACTAGCCAAAAACATTCAGTACTTC. It yields the protein CASSDYSPALAKNIQYF.

This clonotype was recorded a few times. This chain joins TRBV14 and TRBJ2-3; TRBD2 might be the D (6 bases). Deletions cut 0 bases from V and 8 bases from J, with 12 bases between. There are 14 residues in the CDR3. Germline loops: CDR1 SGHDN, CDR2 FVKESK. CDR3 nucleotides: TGTGCCAGCAGCCAAGATGGCCCAGCGGGTACGCAGTATTTT. It specifies CASSQDGPAGTQYF.

The chain combines TRBV5-1 with TRBJ2-2, with a tentative D call TRBD1 (5 bases). The CDR3 spans 16 residues. Germline CDR1 reads SGHRS; CDR2 reads YFSETQ. The V end lost 4 bases, the J end lost 4 bases, and 17 bases lay between the germline ends. The CDR3 region has the DNA TGCGCCAGCAGCAGCCGATTGCAGGGTTCCACCGGGGAGCTGTTTTTT. This sequence encodes CASSSRLQGSTGELFF.

The chain employs TRBV25-1 and TRBJ1-2; TRBD1 aligns across 7 bases. J was trimmed by 7 bases and V by 1 base; bases with no gene match: 6. Germline V gene sequence: CDR1 MGHDK, CDR2 SYGVNS. This CDR3 has 14 residues. The CDR3 sequence: CASSEFAGGFGYTF. The CDR3 coding sequence is TGTGCCAGCAGTGAATTTGCAGGGGGTTTTGGCTACACCTTC.

This clonotype was seen repeatedly, ten times or more. This chain joins TRBV28 and TRBJ1-1, with 8 positions matching TRBD1. With 3 bases clipped from V and 5 bases from J, the junction kept 5 bases outside the gene matches. Germline values: CDR1 MDHEN, CDR2 SYDVKM. This CDR3 spans 14 amino acids. This CDR3 reads CASSLTGATTEAFF. The DNA of the CDR3 is TGTGCCAGCAGTTTGACAGGGGCAACGACTGAAGCTTTCTTT.

The V call is TRBV7-2, the J call TRBJ2-5, with D possibly being TRBD1 (6 bases). Trimming left V 1 base short and J 4 bases short, with 16 bases between. Germline-derived CDR1 and CDR2 are SGHTA and FQGNSA. The CDR3 is made up of 16 amino acids. CDR3 sequence: CASSLEKTGNLETQYF. CDR3 sequence (DNA): TGTGCCAGCAGCTTAGAGAAAACAGGGAACCTAGAGACCCAGTACTTC.

The rearrangement uses TRBV18 and TRBJ2-7, with 10 positions matching TRBD1. V lost 4 bases and J lost 0; bases outside the gene matches: 9. The germline V gene has CDR1 KGHSH and CDR2 LQKENI. The CDR3 length is 17 residues. DNA of the CDR3: TGTGCCAGCTCACGGACAGGGGGTAGGACGGGCTCCTACGAGCAGTACTTC. Amino acid sequence: CASSRTGGRTGSYEQYF.

The chain is built from TRBV19 and TRBJ2-6; D is unresolved. V gave up 1 base and J gave up 2 bases, with 9 bases separating them. CDR1 LNHDA and CDR2 SQIVND come from the germline V gene (reference sequence). The CDR3 runs 16 residues. CDR3: CASSIVYGAGANVLTF. The CDR3 DNA reads TGTGCCAGTAGTATAGTGTACGGAGCTGGGGCCAACGTCCTGACTTTC.

In this sample, this clonotype turned up a few times. V gene TRBV20-1 combines with J gene TRBJ2-1; 8 nucleotides align to TRBD1. The germline CDR1 and CDR2 sequences are DFQATT and SNEGSKA (reference sequence). V lost 6 bases to trimming and J lost 9 bases; unmatched junction nucleotides: 7. This CDR3 spans 12 amino acids. CDR3 sequence reads: CSAPTGAIEQFF. The CDR3 bases are TGCAGTGCGCCGACAGGGGCGATTGAGCAGTTCTTC.

V gene TRBV20-1 combines with J gene TRBJ1-6; D uncertain. From germline, CDR1 is DFQATT and CDR2 SNEGSKA (reference sequence). This CDR3 is built from 16 residues. With 5 bases removed from V and 7 bases from J, the gap between germline ends came to 21 bases. CDR3 amino acids: CSAVGRTEIGNSPLHF. CDR3 coding DNA: TGCAGTGCTGTGGGGAGAACGGAGATCGGCAATTCACCCCTCCACTTT.

This clonotype has at least ten counts. CDR3 sequence reads: CASSRPSSYEQYF. CDR3 sequence (DNA): TGTGCCAGCAGCCGCCCGAGCTCCTACGAGCAGTACTTC. The rearrangement links TRBV7-2 to TRBJ2-7, with D unresolved. V was trimmed by 5 bases and J by 0 bases, leaving 8 bases between them. This CDR3 has 13 residues. The germline V gene has CDR1 SGHTA and CDR2 FQGNSA.

This clonotype was counted only a few times. The chain recombines TRBV20-1 with TRBJ2-6; possible D gene TRBD2, 6 bases. The CDR3 contains 16 residues. From germline, CDR1 is DFQATT and CDR2 SNEGSKA (reference sequence). Trimming stripped 3 bases from V and 0 bases from J, with 12 bases between. The CDR3 is CSARVAGSSGANVLTF. The CDR3 DNA reads as TGCAGTGCTAGGGTGGCCGGGAGCTCTGGGGCCAACGTCCTGACTTTC.

CDR3 residues: CASSQGLYEQYF. DNA of the CDR3: TGTGCCAGCAGCCAAGGCCTTTACGAGCAGTACTTC. The V gene is TRBV3-1, the J gene TRBJ2-7; D gene ambiguous. The V gene lost 1 base and the J gene lost 4 bases, with 5 bases spanning the gap. The CDR3 extends over 12 amino acids. Germline lookup yields CDR1 LGHDT and CDR2 YNNKEL (reference sequence).

The chain is built from TRBV5-1 and TRBJ1-4, with 9 nucleotides matching TRBD1. The CDR3 has 19 amino acids. Germline-derived CDR1 and CDR2 are SGHRS and YFSETQ. V lost 5 bases, J lost 4 bases, and 18 bases stayed unmatched. CDR3 sequence: CASRYGQGPWDEDNEKLFF. Written as DNA, the CDR3 is TGCGCCAGCAGATATGGACAGGGGCCTTGGGACGAAGATAATGAAAAACTGTTTTTT.

This rearrangement joins TRBV5-1 to TRBJ2-7, with 7 bases aligning to TRBD1. The germline CDR1 and CDR2 sequences are SGHRS and YFSETQ. The V segment lost 1 base and the J segment 4 bases; nucleotides outside the gene matches: 5. The CDR3 sequence is 14 residues long. The CDR3 loop is CASSLYGTAYEQYF. As DNA, the CDR3 is TGCGCCAGCAGCTTGTATGGGACAGCTTACGAGCAGTACTTC.

V gene TRBV18 combines with J gene TRBJ2-5, with no clear D. Germline CDR1 is KGHSH and CDR2 is LQKENI. CDR3 size: 12 residues. V was pared by 2 bases and J by 5 bases, with 6 bases between. The CDR3 coding sequence is TGTGCCAGCTCACCAAGAGCGGAGACCCAGTACTTC. This gives the protein CASSPRAETQYF.

The V and J genes are TRBV5-1 and TRBJ2-3; TRBD1 might be the D (6 bases). The CDR3 is made up of 16 amino acids. CDR1 is SGHRS and CDR2 is YFSETQ in the germline V gene. Trimming removed 2 bases from V and 2 bases from J, with 15 bases in between. The CDR3 loop is CASSFGGRGSTDTQYF. CDR3 DNA: TGCGCCAGCAGCTTCGGCGGCAGGGGATCCACAGATACGCAGTATTTT.

V usage is TRBV5-5 and J usage is TRBJ2-1; TRBD2 matches 8 bases. This CDR3 region has 16 residues. Trimming cost V 5 bases and J 2 bases; bases outside gene matches: 9. Germline assignment: CDR1 SGHKS and CDR2 YYEKEE (reference sequence). CDR3 amino acids: CASSYIPGLAYNEQFF. The CDR3 coding sequence is TGTGCCAGCAGTTACATACCGGGACTAGCCTACAATGAGCAGTTCTTC.

This clonotype has more than one count but fewer than ten. The chain couples TRBV6-1 to TRBJ2-7, with TRBD2 identical over 9 bases. The germline V gene encodes CDR1 MNHNS and CDR2 SASEGT. Trimming took 2 bases from V and 0 from J; bases not matched to a gene: 8. The CDR3 runs 17 residues. The CDR3 DNA reads as TGTGCCAGCAGTGAACGACCAGCGGGAGGTTTCTCCTACGAGCAGTACTTC. Residues: CASSERPAGGFSYEQYF.

The rearrangement uses TRBV30 and TRBJ2-2; D possibly corresponds to TRBD1 (5 bases). The length of the CDR3 is 15 residues. CDR1 and CDR2 from the germline V gene are GTSNPN and SVGIG (reference sequence). Trimming took 3 bases from V and 0 from J, leaving 11 bases between them. CDR3 in amino acids: CAWSQGSANTGELFF. CDR3 nucleotides: TGTGCCTGGAGCCAGGGCAGCGCGAACACCGGGGAGCTGTTTTTT.

V gene TRBV12-3 or TRBV12-4 combines with J gene TRBJ1-2, with D unresolved. V was trimmed by 10 bases and J by 2 bases, leaving 14 bases between them. The CDR3 length is 13 residues. CDR3 nucleotides: TGTGCCACTACGAGGGTTCAGAACTATGGCTACACCTTC. The encoded protein is CATTRVQNYGYTF.

This clonotype was recorded once. This sequence joins TRBV19 and TRBJ2-3, with no clear D. The CDR3 extends over 14 amino acids. The V end lost 5 bases, the J end lost 2 bases, and 11 bases lay between the germline ends. Germline V lookup: CDR1 LNHDA, CDR2 SQIVND (reference sequence). The CDR3 sequence is CASSRPGVTDTQYF. Here the CDR3 DNA reads TGTGCCAGTAGTCGACCGGGCGTCACAGATACGCAGTATTTT.

This clonotype showed up just a few times. The gene calls are TRBV19 and TRBJ2-1, with unresolved D. CDR3 length equals 17 residues. V lost 6 bases to trimming and J lost 0 bases, with 18 bases between them. Germline V gene lookup returns CDR1 LNHDA and CDR2 SQIVND (reference sequence). CDR3 loop: CASSTGGGWSSYNEQFF. CDR3 nucleotide sequence: TGTGCCAGTAGCACTGGCGGCGGATGGAGCTCCTACAATGAGCAGTTCTTC. Filled out from reference TRBV19 and TRBJ2-1, the complete variable domain reads DGGITQSPKYLFRKEGQNVTLSCEQNLNHDAMYWYRQDPGQGLRLIYYSQIVNDFQKGDIAEGYSVSREKKESFPLTVTSAQKNPTAFYLCASSTGGGWSSYNEQFFGPGTRLTVL.

The chain couples TRBV7-9 to TRBJ2-3; D may be TRBD2 (5 bases). CDR1 is SEHNR, CDR2 FQNEAQ, per germline (reference sequence). This CDR3 has 15 residues. The germline V and J ends were trimmed by 4 bases and 1 base, with 12 bases remaining between them. CDR3 in amino acids: CASSSLLRGTDTQYF. In DNA form, the CDR3 reads TGTGCCAGCAGCTCCCTTTTGCGGGGCACAGATACGCAGTATTTT.

The chain carries TRBV10-3 and TRBJ2-1; tentative D call: TRBD1 (6 bases). V lost 7 bases to trimming and J lost 0 bases, with 7 bases between them. The CDR3 is 13 residues long. Germline V CDR1 and CDR2: ENHRY, SYGVKD. CDR3 in DNA: TGTGCCATCAAGGACAGCTCCTACAATGAGCAGTTCTTC. This translates into CAIKDSSYNEQFF.

This clonotype appeared a few times. The chain combines TRBV11-2 with TRBJ1-6; D ambiguous. The V and J ends lost 5 bases and 8 bases respectively, with 19 bases between them. The CDR3 extends over 16 amino acids. Germline loops: CDR1 SGHAT, CDR2 FQNNGV. CDR3 nucleotides: TGTGCCAGCAGCCCTCGGATAAGTCTACTTGATTCACCCCTCCACTTT. This translates into CASSPRISLLDSPLHF.

This clonotype was seen only a few times. The gene calls are TRBV29-1 and TRBJ2-6; no clear D. Trimming shortened V by 4 bases and J by 9 bases, and 19 bases separated the two germline ends. The CDR3 consists of 15 residues. Germline CDR1 SQVTM, CDR2 ANQGSEA. The CDR3 protein is CSVASAHGNLNVLTF. DNA for the CDR3: TGCAGCGTTGCAAGTGCGCATGGGAACCTCAACGTCCTGACTTTC.